This T cell receptor (beta chain) was observed in a study of blood T cells in healthy people across ages. About this clonotype: Antigen specificity is unknown.

A second PCR, run for about 7 to 12 cycles, used a sample-barcoded 5' primer plus a J-beta primer mix. Each CDR3 protein gets one entry after TCRdb re-called the 5' RACE reads with MiXCR. The sample includes some 1.7 million distinct CDR3 sequences, 28% of them seen just once. Study-level points and caveats: Donor CMV infection status was unknown, possibly confounding age-related changes in expanded clonotypes.

Every sample had a minimum of 6.5 million PBMCs isolated. The CDR3 runs 15 residues. Germline values: CDR1 DFQATT, CDR2 SNEGSKA (reference sequence). Deletions cut 2 bases from V and 0 bases from J, with 11 bases between. The chain couples TRBV20-1 to TRBJ1-5; D perhaps matches TRBD1 (5 bases). Sample: blood. The TCR comes from a woman under 40 in good health. This CDR3 reads CSARWEGNSNQPQHF. The CDR3 DNA follows: TGCAGTGCTAGATGGGAGGGGAATAGCAATCAGCCCCAGCATTTT.